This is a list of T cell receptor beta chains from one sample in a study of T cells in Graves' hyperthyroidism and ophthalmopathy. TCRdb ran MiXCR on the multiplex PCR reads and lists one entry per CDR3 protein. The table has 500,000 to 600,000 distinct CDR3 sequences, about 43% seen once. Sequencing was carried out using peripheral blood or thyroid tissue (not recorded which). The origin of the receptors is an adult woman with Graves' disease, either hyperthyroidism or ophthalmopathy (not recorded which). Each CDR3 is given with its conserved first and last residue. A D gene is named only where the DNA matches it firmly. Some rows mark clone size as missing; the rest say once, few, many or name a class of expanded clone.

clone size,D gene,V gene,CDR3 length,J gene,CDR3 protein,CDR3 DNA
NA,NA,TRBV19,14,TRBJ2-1,CATRSGHSYNEQFF,TGTGCCACGCGTAGCGGACACTCCTACAATGAGCAGTTCTTC
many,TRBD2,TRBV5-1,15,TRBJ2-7,CASSTGTGGVHEQYF,TGCGCCAGCAGCACGGGGACGGGGGGAGTCCACGAGCAGTACTTC
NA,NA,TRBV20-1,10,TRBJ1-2,CSASAGGYTF,TGCAGTGCTAGTGCCGGGGGCTACACCTTC
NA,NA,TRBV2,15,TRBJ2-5,CASSEPQGVAETQYF,TGTGCCAGCAGTGAACCCCAGGGTGTAGCAGAGACCCAGTACTTC
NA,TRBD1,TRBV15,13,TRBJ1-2,CATSSSTGAGYTF,TGTGCCACCAGCAGCTCAACAGGGGCTGGCTACACCTTC
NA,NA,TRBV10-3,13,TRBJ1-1,CAISEDSSTEAFF,TGTGCCATCAGTGAGGACAGTAGCACTGAAGCTTTCTTT
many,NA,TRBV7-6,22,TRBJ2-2,CASSSWGGEASYWFANTGELFF,TGTGCCAGCAGCTCCTGGGGCGGGGAGGCCTCCTATTGGTTCGCGAACACCGGGGAGCTGTTTTTT
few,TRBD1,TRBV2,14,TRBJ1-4,CASSVGQGREKLFF,TGTGCCAGCAGTGTAGGACAGGGACGCGAAAAACTGTTTTTT
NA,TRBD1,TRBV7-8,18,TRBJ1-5,CASSRLPQGVISNQPQHF,TGTGCCAGCAGCCGCCTTCCACAGGGGGTAATTAGCAATCAGCCCCAGCATTTT
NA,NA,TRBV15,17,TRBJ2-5,CATSSAPLGTPRETQYF,TGTGCCACCAGCAGCGCCCCCCTAGGAACCCCACGGGAGACCCAGTACTTC
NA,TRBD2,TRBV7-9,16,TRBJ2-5,CASSFKAGMGGETQYF,TGTGCCAGCAGCTTCAAAGCCGGGATGGGGGGGGAGACCCAGTACTTC
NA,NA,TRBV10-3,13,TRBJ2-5,CAIRDHTGETQYF,TGTGCCATCAGGGATCACACGGGAGAGACCCAGTACTTC
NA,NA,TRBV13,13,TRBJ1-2,CASSMDRNYGYTF,TGTGCCAGCAGCATGGACCGTAACTATGGCTACACCTTC
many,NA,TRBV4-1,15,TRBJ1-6,CASRGGIGANSPLHF,TGCGCCAGCAGGGGAGGGATCGGAGCGAATTCACCCCTCCACTTT
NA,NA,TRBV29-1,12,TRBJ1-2,CSVDRAVYGYTF,TGCAGCGTTGATAGGGCAGTCTATGGCTACACCTTC
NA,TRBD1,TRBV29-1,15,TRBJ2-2,CSARSGTGITGELFF,TGCAGCGCTAGATCCGGGACAGGGATCACCGGGGAGCTGTTTTTT
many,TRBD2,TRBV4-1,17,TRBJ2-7,CASSQKGTSGGGYEQYF,TGCGCCAGCAGCCAAAAAGGGACTAGCGGGGGGGGCTACGAGCAGTACTTC
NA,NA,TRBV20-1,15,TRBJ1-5,CSARAPLGDEQPQHF,TGCAGTGCTAGAGCTCCCTTGGGGGATGAGCAGCCCCAGCATTTT
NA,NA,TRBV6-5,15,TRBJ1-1,CASSFAGRANTEAFF,TGTGCCAGCAGTTTCGCCGGACGGGCGAACACTGAAGCTTTCTTT
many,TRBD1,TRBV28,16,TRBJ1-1,CASSPSRQGLNTEAFF,TGTGCCAGCAGCCCGAGCCGACAGGGTCTAAACACTGAAGCTTTCTTT
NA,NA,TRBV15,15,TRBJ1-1,CATSSLDSLNTEAFF,TGTGCCACCAGCAGCTTGGACAGCTTGAACACTGAAGCTTTCTTT
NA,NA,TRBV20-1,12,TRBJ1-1,CSARDGRPEAFF,TGCAGTGCTAGAGATGGGCGCCCTGAAGCTTTCTTT
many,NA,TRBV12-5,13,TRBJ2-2,CASGFPGSGELFF,TGTGCTAGTGGTTTCCCAGGATCCGGGGAGCTGTTTTTT
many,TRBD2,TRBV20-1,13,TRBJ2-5,CSARGGIQETQYF,TGCAGTGCTAGGGGAGGGATCCAAGAGACCCAGTACTTC
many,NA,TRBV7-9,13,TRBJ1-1,CASSYLGGIGTFF,TGTGCCAGCAGCTATCTTGGTGGCATTGGGACTTTCTTT
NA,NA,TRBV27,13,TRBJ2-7,CASSLRGYYEQYF,TGTGCCAGCAGTCTCAGGGGATACTACGAGCAGTACTTC
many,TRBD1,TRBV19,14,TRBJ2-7,CASSTRDRYYEQYF,TGTGCCAGTAGTACTCGGGACAGATACTACGAGCAGTACTTC
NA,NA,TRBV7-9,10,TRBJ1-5,CASSLVPQHF,TGTGCCAGCAGCTTAGTACCCCAGCATTTT
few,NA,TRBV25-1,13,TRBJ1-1,CASSRPGATEAFF,TGTGCCAGCAGTCGGCCAGGGGCCACTGAAGCTTTCTTT
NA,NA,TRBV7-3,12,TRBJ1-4,CASSRTDRGLFF,TGTGCCAGCAGCCGGACAGATAGGGGACTGTTTTTT
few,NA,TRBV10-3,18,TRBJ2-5,CAISSKLDREGMMETQYF,TGTGCCATCAGCTCTAAACTTGACAGGGAGGGGATGATGGAGACCCAGTACTTC
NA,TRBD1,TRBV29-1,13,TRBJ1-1,CSLRTGLNTEAFF,TGCAGCTTAAGGACAGGATTGAACACTGAAGCTTTCTTT
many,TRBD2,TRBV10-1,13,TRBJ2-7,CASSERAGDEQYF,TGCGCCAGCAGTGAGAGAGCGGGAGACGAGCAGTACTTC
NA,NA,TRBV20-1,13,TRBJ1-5,CSATRRVNQPQHF,TGCAGTGCTACCCGCCGGGTTAATCAGCCCCAGCATTTT
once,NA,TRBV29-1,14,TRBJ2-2,CSLGVTENTGELFF,TGCAGCTTGGGGGTGACTGAGAACACCGGGGAGCTGTTTTTT
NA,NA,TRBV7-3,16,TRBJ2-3,CASSLSGDIFTDTQYF,TGTGCCAGCAGCTTATCAGGGGACATTTTCACAGATACGCAGTATTTT
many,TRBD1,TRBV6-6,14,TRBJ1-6,CASSNSGGYSPLHF,TGTGCCAGCAGTAACTCAGGGGGTTATTCACCCCTCCACTTT
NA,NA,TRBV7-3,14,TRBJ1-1,CASSPSGRDTEAFF,TGTGCCAGCAGCCCCTCGGGTCGGGACACTGAAGCTTTCTTT
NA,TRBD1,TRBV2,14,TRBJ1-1,CASSMDRVNTEAFF,TGTGCCAGCAGCATGGACAGGGTGAACACTGAAGCTTTCTTT
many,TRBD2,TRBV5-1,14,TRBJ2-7,CASTWTSGYYEQYF,TGCGCCAGCACTTGGACTAGCGGGTATTACGAGCAGTACTTC
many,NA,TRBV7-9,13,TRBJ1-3,CASSLDLFNTIYF,TGTGCCAGCAGCCTGGACTTATTTAACACCATATATTTT
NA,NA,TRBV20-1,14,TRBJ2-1,CSASPAGPYNEQFF,TGCAGTGCTAGTCCCGCAGGGCCCTACAATGAGCAGTTCTTC
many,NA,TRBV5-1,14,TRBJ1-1,CASAAQGLNTEAFF,TGCGCCAGCGCTGCACAGGGTTTGAACACTGAAGCTTTCTTT
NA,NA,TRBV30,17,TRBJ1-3,CAWSVGVEGEPGNTIYF,TGTGCCTGGAGTGTAGGAGTGGAAGGGGAACCCGGAAACACCATATATTTT
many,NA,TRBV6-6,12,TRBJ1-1,CASSDPGGAAFF,TGTGCCAGCAGCGACCCGGGGGGGGCGGCTTTCTTT
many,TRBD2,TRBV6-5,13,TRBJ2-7,CASGERGSYEQYF,TGTGCCAGCGGGGAGCGGGGCAGCTACGAGCAGTACTTC
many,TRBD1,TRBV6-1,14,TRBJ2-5,CASIGRGLGETQYF,TGTGCCAGCATCGGCAGGGGGTTAGGAGAGACCCAGTACTTC
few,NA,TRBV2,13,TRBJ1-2,CASRVAGSRGNTF,TGTGCCAGCCGGGTCGCGGGGTCTAGAGGAAACACCTTC
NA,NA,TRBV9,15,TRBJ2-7,CASLLGTGSSYEQYF,TGTGCCAGCTTGCTGGGAACAGGGAGCTCCTACGAGCAGTACTTC
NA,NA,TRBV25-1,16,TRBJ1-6,CASSLEGSGMYSPLHF,TGTGCCAGCAGCTTGGAGGGTTCAGGGATGTATTCACCCCTCCACTTT
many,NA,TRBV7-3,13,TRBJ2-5,CASSFGAGETQYF,TGTGCCAGCAGCTTCGGGGCTGGCGAGACCCAGTACTTC
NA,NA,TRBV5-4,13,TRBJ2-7,CASSSGQRSEQYF,TGTGCCAGCAGTAGCGGACAGCGCTCTGAGCAGTACTTC
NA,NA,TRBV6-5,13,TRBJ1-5,CASTRRSNEPQHF,TGTGCCAGCACCAGACGATCTAACGAGCCCCAGCATTTT
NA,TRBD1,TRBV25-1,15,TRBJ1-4,CASSESGTGAEKLFF,TGTGCCAGCAGTGAATCCGGGACAGGGGCCGAAAAACTGTTTTTT
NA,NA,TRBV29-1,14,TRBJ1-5,CSLRGPYSNQPQHF,TGCAGCTTGAGGGGCCCGTATAGCAATCAGCCCCAGCATTTT